One and the same sample provided the 27 T cell receptor beta chains below, sequenced in a study of blood T cell repertoires in COVID-19 (dated by TCRdb to 2019 to 2021). Libraries were constructed by the immunoSEQ multiplex PCR assay. In its TCRdb copy, this immuneACCESS table keeps in-frame sequences only and misses some clones. Where compared with another copy, unresolved V genes explain less than half of these, and the others have no known cause. This sample has a few hundred thousand clones in its table, and 89% of those were observed once. The ten most abundant clones make up roughly 5% of the sample. Sequences were obtained from peripheral blood. The receptors here all came from a woman between 40 and 55 years old who had recovered from COVID-19.

V gene TRBV7-2 combines with J gene TRBJ1-2; unclear D gene. The V end was cut by 5 bases, the J end by 8 bases, with 21 bases between. This CDR3 has 15 residues. Germline CDR1 is SGHTA and CDR2 is FQGNSA. CDR3 loop: CASSPGGVTSRGYTF. CDR3 bases: TGTGCCAGCAGCCCTGGCGGGGTGACCAGTCGAGGCTACACCTTC.

This clone was found once. The V and J genes are TRBV18 and TRBJ1-6; D may be TRBD1 (5 bases). The V end was cut by 3 bases, the J end by 8 bases, with 11 bases between. The CDR3 has 14 amino acids. Germline V gene sequence: CDR1 KGHSH, CDR2 LQKENI. CDR3 in DNA: TGTGCCAGCTCACCCCGGGCGGGGGATTCACCCCTCCACTTT. Translation gives CASSPRAGDSPLHF.

The chain uses TRBV4-1 and TRBJ1-2; maybe TRBD1 (6 bases). Germline values: CDR1 MGHRA, CDR2 YSYEKL. The CDR3 contains 17 residues. Trimming took off 4 bases at V and 0 bases at J, with 18 bases between the two ends. CDR3 coding DNA: TGCGCCAGCAGCCTCAGGGGTAGGGAAACGACTAACTATGGCTACACCTTC. This codes for CASSLRGRETTNYGYTF.

This clone has more than one count but fewer than ten. V is TRBV7-3 and J is TRBJ1-6, with 8 bases identical to TRBD1. CDR1 and CDR2 (germline): SGHTA, FQGTGA. V trimming: 6 bases; J trimming: 8 bases; junction bases outside the gene matches: 6. CDR3 length equals 14 residues. The CDR3 sequence is CASSRTGTDSPLHF. The CDR3 nucleotides are TGTGCCAGCAGTAGGACAGGGACGGATTCACCCCTCCACTTT.

The rearrangement uses TRBV18 and TRBJ1-2; D is uncertain. V was pared by 4 bases and J by 4 bases, with 7 bases between. This CDR3 region has 12 residues. CDR1 and CDR2 from the germline V gene are KGHSH and LQKENI. The CDR3 loop is CASSLAAYGYTF. The DNA of the CDR3 is TGTGCCAGCTCACTCGCGGCCTATGGCTACACCTTC.

This chain uses TRBV5-1 with TRBJ1-5, with no clear D. Germline CDR1 SGHRS, CDR2 YFSETQ. This CDR3 has 14 amino acids. The ends were cut back, 1 base at V and 6 bases at J, with 11 bases in the middle. CDR3 protein: CASSLRDGSQPQHF. The CDR3 DNA reads TGCGCCAGCAGCTTGCGCGACGGGTCTCAGCCCCAGCATTTT.

This sequence joins TRBV6-1 and TRBJ2-7; 8 bases match TRBD2. This CDR3 has 17 residues. With V trimmed by 2 bases and J by 3 bases, 12 bases remained unmatched. Germline V CDR1 and CDR2: MNHNS, SASEGT. Written as DNA, the CDR3 is TGTGCCAGCAGTGAAATCAGCGGGGGTCCACCTCACTACGAGCAGTACTTC. Residues: CASSEISGGPPHYEQYF.

This clone was seen once. The chain combines TRBV5-1 with TRBJ1-2; a weak D match, TRBD1 (5 bases). The V end lost 1 base, the J end lost 7 bases, and 8 bases lay between the germline ends. The length of the CDR3 is 12 residues. Germline V gene data show CDR1 as SGHRS and CDR2 as YFSETQ. CDR3 amino acids: CASSLSGGGYTF. DNA of the CDR3: TGCGCCAGCAGCTTGTCGGGGGGTGGCTACACCTTC.

V usage is TRBV7-2 and J usage is TRBJ1-2; D not resolved. Germline values: CDR1 SGHTA, CDR2 FQGNSA. This CDR3 is built from 13 residues. Trimming took off 5 bases at V and 5 bases at J, with 12 bases between the two ends. The CDR3 here is CASSRGSAYGYTF. The CDR3 DNA reads as TGTGCCAGCAGCAGAGGGTCCGCTTATGGCTACACCTTC.

The CDR3 region is CASRQGVGEKLFF. CDR3 nucleotides: TGTGCCAGCAGACAGGGGGTGGGGGAAAAACTGTTTTTT. This chain uses TRBV2 with TRBJ1-4; 8 positions agree with TRBD1. This CDR3 contains 13 residues. The V gene end was trimmed by 6 bases and the J gene end by 8 bases; junction bases not matched to a gene: 5. Germline V CDR1 and CDR2: SNHLY, FYNNEI.

The chain recombines TRBV5-1 with TRBJ1-5, with TRBD1 identical over 8 bases. The CDR3 spans 15 residues. V dropped 0 bases and J dropped 6; count of bases not matched to a gene: 5. Germline V CDR1 and CDR2: SGHRS, YFSETQ. The CDR3 region has the DNA TGCGCCAGCAGCTTGGAGGGACAGGTCGGTCAGCCCCAGCATTTT. Its protein product is CASSLEGQVGQPQHF.

The chain is built from TRBV28 and TRBJ1-1; D gene ambiguous. V was cut by 10 bases and J by 1 base, with 7 bases left in between. Germline V gene sequence: CDR1 MDHEN, CDR2 SYDVKM. CDR3 length: 11 residues. The chain's CDR3 is CATGSNTEAFF. The CDR3, as DNA: TGTGCCACGGGTTCGAACACTGAAGCTTTCTTT.

This clone showed up just once. The chain carries TRBV6-5 and TRBJ1-2, with 7 bases matching TRBD1. The trim removed 2 bases at V and 6 bases at J, leaving 3 bases unmatched. CDR1 MNHEY and CDR2 SVGAGI come from the germline V gene. The CDR3 is 13 amino acids. CDR3 in amino acids: CASSYNDRDGYTF. CDR3 nucleotides: TGTGCCAGCAGTTACAACGACAGGGATGGCTACACCTTC.

This clone has a single count. The rearrangement joins TRBV6-1 to TRBJ1-6, with 9 bases aligning to TRBD1. In germline, CDR1 is MNHNS, CDR2 SASEGT. Losses at the gene ends were 4 bases for V and 6 bases for J; bases not matched to a gene: 16. The CDR3 extends over 19 amino acids. The chain's CDR3 is CASSAQTGGALFSNSPLHF. DNA of the CDR3: TGTGCCAGCAGTGCACAAACAGGGGGCGCATTATTTAGTAATTCACCCCTCCACTTT.

This chain uses TRBV2 with TRBJ2-3; perhaps TRBD2 as D (5 bases). Trimming cost V 4 bases and J 2 bases, with 13 bases left between them. This CDR3 has 15 residues. Looked up from germline, CDR1 is SNHLY and CDR2 is FYNNEI. The CDR3 is CASSVTELVTDTQYF. CDR3 nucleotides: TGTGCCAGCAGTGTCACAGAACTAGTCACAGATACGCAGTATTTT.

The V call is TRBV15, the J call TRBJ1-4; D is unresolved. Germline V gene sequence: CDR1 LNHNV, CDR2 YYDKDF (reference sequence). The CDR3 runs to 15 residues. With 2 bases removed from V and 0 bases from J, the gap between germline ends came to 7 bases. Written as DNA, the CDR3 is TGTGCCACCAGCAGAAAGCCTGCAACTAATGAAAAACTGTTTTTT. This encodes CATSRKPATNEKLFF.

V usage is TRBV27 and J usage is TRBJ2-5; 9 positions agree with TRBD2. The CDR3 length is 13 residues. Trimming removed 8 bases from V and 5 bases from J; junction bases left unmatched: 6. Germline values: CDR1 MNHEY, CDR2 SMNVEV (reference sequence). The DNA of the CDR3 is TGTGCCAGCGGGAAGGCGGGAGGGGAGACCCAGTACTTC. Protein: CASGKAGGETQYF.

This chain links TRBV12-3 or TRBV12-4 with TRBJ2-3; D is uncertain. The CDR3 is 13 residues long. Trimming stripped 4 bases from V and 0 bases from J, with 5 bases between. The CDR3 region is CASSYGSTDTQYF. CDR3 sequence (DNA): TGTGCCAGCAGTTATGGCAGCACAGATACGCAGTATTTT.

This clone has only one observation. The gene calls are TRBV9 and TRBJ2-5; no reliable D call. The CDR3 totals 14 residues. Germline values: CDR1 SGDLS, CDR2 YYNGEE. Trimming cost V 3 bases and J 9 bases, with 18 bases left between them. The DNA of the CDR3 is TGTGCCAGCAGCGGAGGCGGAGAGGCCCTCGCCCAGTACTTC. Its translation is CASSGGGEALAQYF.

V and J are TRBV18 and TRBJ1-6, with a possible D match to TRBD1 (5 bases). The germline V and J ends were trimmed by 3 bases and 8 bases, with 20 bases remaining between them. From germline, CDR1 is KGHSH and CDR2 LQKENI. This CDR3 comprises 17 residues. CDR3 sequence: CASSPNMGGSGDSPLHF. The CDR3 bases are TGTGCCAGCTCACCGAATATGGGGGGATCGGGGGATTCACCCCTCCACTTT.

This chain links TRBV7-3 with TRBJ2-3; D may be TRBD2 (6 bases). With 2 bases removed from V and 5 bases from J, the gap between germline ends came to 23 bases. From germline, CDR1 is SGHTA and CDR2 FQGTGA. The CDR3 sequence is 18 residues long. CDR3 coding DNA: TGTGCCAGCAGCTTATCTCAAGAGGATCGGGAGATCGGAGATACGCAGTATTTT. Protein: CASSLSQEDREIGDTQYF.

The chain recombines TRBV19 with TRBJ2-1; 8 nucleotides line up with TRBD1. Unmatched junction bases numbered 7, after V lost 6 bases and J lost 9 bases. Germline values: CDR1 LNHDA, CDR2 SQIVND (reference sequence). This CDR3 spans 13 amino acids. The CDR3 sequence: CASSQGALFEQFF. The CDR3 nucleotides are TGTGCCAGTAGCCAGGGGGCGTTGTTTGAGCAGTTCTTC.

The chain recombines TRBV28 with TRBJ2-7; D may be TRBD1 (6 bases). The V and J ends lost 5 bases and 6 bases respectively, with 17 bases between them. The germline V gene encodes CDR1 MDHEN and CDR2 SYDVKM. This CDR3 region has 14 residues. CDR3 loop: CASSPGSTGREQYF. Here the CDR3 DNA reads TGTGCCAGCAGTCCCGGCTCAACAGGGCGCGAGCAGTACTTC.

The chain couples TRBV3-1 (or the pseudogene TRBV3-2) to TRBJ2-6; D is ambiguous. CDR1 and CDR2 from the germline V gene are LGHDT and YNNKEL (reference sequence). Trimming took off 2 bases at V and 0 bases at J, with 8 bases between the two ends. The CDR3 has 16 amino acids. The CDR3 DNA follows: TGTGCCAGCAGCCAACCCCTAGGCTCTGGGGCCAACGTCCTGACTTTC. It is translated as CASSQPLGSGANVLTF.

The chain uses TRBV3-1 (or the pseudogene TRBV3-2) and TRBJ2-7, with D perhaps matching TRBD1 (6 bases). There are 16 residues in the CDR3. Germline lookup yields CDR1 LGHDT and CDR2 YNNKEL (reference sequence). V was clipped by 0 bases and J by 0 bases, with 12 bases between them. The CDR3: CASSQDPADSSYEQYF. The CDR3 coding sequence is TGTGCCAGCAGCCAAGACCCCGCGGACAGCTCCTACGAGCAGTACTTC.

CDR3 sequence: CASSLPSSGGGLDTQYF. DNA of the CDR3: TGCGCCAGCAGCTTGCCATCGAGCGGGGGGGGCTTAGATACGCAGTATTTT. The rearrangement uses TRBV5-1 and TRBJ2-3; 10 nucleotides align to TRBD2. Germline loops: CDR1 SGHRS, CDR2 YFSETQ. This CDR3 region has 17 residues. The J segment lost 5 bases and the V segment lost 1 base, leaving 10 bases of the junction unmatched.

V usage is TRBV2 and J usage is TRBJ1-4, with a weak D call TRBD1 (5 bases). This CDR3 region has 15 residues. The germline V gene encodes CDR1 SNHLY and CDR2 FYNNEI. The ends were cut back, 6 bases at V and 8 bases at J, with 19 bases in the middle. The CDR3: CASSTTGGRGEKLFF. CDR3 DNA: TGTGCCAGCAGCACAACCGGAGGGCGGGGCGAAAAACTGTTTTTT.